One and the same sample provided the 26 T cell receptor beta chains below, sequenced in a study of blood T cell repertoires in COVID-19. The method was immunoSEQ multiplex PCR; TCRdb's version includes in-frame clones alone and lacks a portion of them. The table lists 130,000 to 150,000 clones, about 80% of them singletons, with 3.5% in the top ten. The sequenced sample was peripheral blood. The receptor source for this set is a man in his 70s who had recovered from COVID-19.

The rearrangement uses TRBV14 and TRBJ2-7, with D maybe TRBD2 (5 bases). CDR1 and CDR2 from the germline V gene are SGHDN and FVKESK. Trimming took 4 bases from V and 1 from J, leaving 14 bases between them. The CDR3 spans 15 residues. The CDR3 reads CASSPVGSGSYEQYF. The CDR3 DNA follows: TGTGCCAGCAGCCCCGTAGGGAGCGGATCCTACGAGCAGTACTTC.

The rearrangement uses TRBV18 and TRBJ2-2, with TRBD1 as a possible D gene (6 bases). CDR1 is KGHSH, CDR2 LQKENI, per germline. V lost 1 base and J lost 7, with 10 bases in between. The CDR3 has 14 residues. The CDR3 reads CASSPLQGIGELFF. CDR3 DNA: TGTGCCAGCTCACCACTTCAGGGGATCGGGGAGCTGTTTTTT. The variable domain in full, completed from reference TRBV18 and TRBJ2-2, reads NAGVMQNPRHLVRRRGQEARLRCSPMKGHSHVYWYRQLPEEGLKFMVYLQKENIIDESGMPKERFSAEFPKEGPSILRIQQVVRGDSAAYFCASSPLQGIGELFFGEGSRLTVL.

The CDR3 here is CAIEVQGFGDTQYF. The CDR3 DNA follows: TGTGCCATCGAAGTTCAGGGGTTTGGAGATACGCAGTATTTT. The chain couples TRBV7-2 to TRBJ2-3; D perhaps matches TRBD1 (6 bases). V was cut by 10 bases and J by 5 bases, with 19 bases left in between. Per the germline V gene, CDR1 is SGHTA and CDR2 is FQGNSA. This CDR3 contains 14 residues.

This chain connects TRBV5-6 to TRBJ1-2; 8 nucleotides match TRBD1. V was pared by 4 bases and J by 0 bases, with 14 bases of the junction left unmatched. Germline CDR1 is SGHDT and CDR2 is YYEEEE. This CDR3 region has 18 residues. Here the CDR3 reads CASSNGQGGRLANYGYTF. The DNA for the CDR3 is TGTGCCAGCAGCAACGGACAGGGAGGGAGGCTAGCTAACTATGGCTACACCTTC.

J is TRBJ2-2 and V is TRBV6-5; 7 bases fit TRBD1. The CDR3 has 13 residues. The J segment lost 4 bases and the V segment lost 8 bases, leaving 4 bases of the junction unmatched. CDR1 is MNHEY and CDR2 is SVGAGI in the germline V gene. The CDR3 nucleotides are TGTGCCAGCCGACAGGGTATCACCGGGGAGCTGTTTTTT. Translating gives CASRQGITGELFF.

J is TRBJ2-7 and V is TRBV5-1; 7 bases agree with TRBD2. CDR3 size: 13 residues. After removal of 2 bases from V and 6 bases from J, the junction contained 5 bases not matched to a gene. Germline-derived CDR1 and CDR2 are SGHRS and YFSETQ. CDR3 region: CASSLAGTSEQYF. The CDR3 DNA follows: TGCGCCAGCAGCTTAGCGGGAACTAGCGAGCAGTACTTC.

The chain is built from TRBV6-5 and TRBJ2-7; maybe TRBD2 (5 bases). Germline CDR1 and CDR2: MNHEY and SVGAGI. Trimming left V 7 bases short and J 0 bases short, with 13 bases between. The length of the CDR3 is 14 residues. For the CDR3, the DNA is TGTGCCAGCATAACGAAGCGGAACTCCTACGAGCAGTACTTC. Its protein product is CASITKRNSYEQYF.

The V and J genes are TRBV5-1 and TRBJ2-5, with D tentatively TRBD1 (5 bases). Germline V CDR1 and CDR2: SGHRS, YFSETQ. V gave up 0 bases and J gave up 7 bases, with 13 bases separating them. The CDR3 covers 14 residues. CDR3 residues: CASSLEGARGTQYF. As DNA, the CDR3 is TGCGCCAGCAGCTTGGAAGGGGCCAGAGGGACCCAGTACTTC.

CDR3 sequence (DNA): TGTGCCAGCAGTTCTAGAGATACGCAGTATTTT. Translating gives CASSSRDTQYF. V gene TRBV12-3 or TRBV12-4 combines with J gene TRBJ2-3; D is undetermined. The V gene lost 4 bases and the J gene lost 5 bases, with 4 bases spanning the gap. There are 11 residues in the CDR3.

V and J are TRBV7-3 and TRBJ2-1; perhaps TRBD2 as D (6 bases). CDR3 size: 15 residues. The ends were cut back, 5 bases at V and 2 bases at J, with 13 bases in the middle. Germline assignment: CDR1 SGHTA and CDR2 FQGTGA. CDR3 coding DNA: TGTGCCAGCAGCCTCGGGACTCCAACCTACAATGAGCAGTTCTTC. Protein product: CASSLGTPTYNEQFF.

Only one count was recorded for this clone. The chain uses TRBV30 and TRBJ2-3, with D hard to call. The germline V gene encodes CDR1 GTSNPN and CDR2 SVGIG (reference sequence). The CDR3 has 13 residues. V lost 2 bases to trimming and J lost 3 bases, with 9 bases between them. CDR3 in DNA: TGTGCCTGGAGTCCTCTTCGGACAGATACGCAGTATTTT. Its protein is CAWSPLRTDTQYF.

This clone was recorded a few times. The CDR3 sequence: CASSQLGSGNRYTF. CDR3 bases: TGTGCCAGCAGCCAATTGGGCAGTGGCAATCGCTACACCTTC. V gene TRBV7-9 combines with J gene TRBJ1-2; D not resolved. The ends were cut back, 5 bases at V and 9 bases at J, with 19 bases in the middle. The germline V gene has CDR1 SEHNR and CDR2 FQNEAQ (reference sequence). The length of the CDR3 is 14 residues.

The gene calls are TRBV12-3 or TRBV12-4 and TRBJ2-1, with 9 positions matching TRBD2. The CDR3 spans 13 residues. V was pared by 6 bases and J by 9 bases, with 6 bases of the junction left unmatched. CDR3 nucleotide sequence: TGTGCCAGCAGGCTAGCGGGATACGGTGAGCAGTTCTTC. It codes for CASRLAGYGEQFF.

This chain joins TRBV2 and TRBJ2-3, with 7 bases aligning to TRBD2. The trim removed 4 bases at V and 4 bases at J, leaving 14 bases unmatched. This CDR3 region has 17 residues. CDR1 SNHLY and CDR2 FYNNEI come from the germline V gene. CDR3 amino acids: CASSGIGSGPSPDTQYF. As DNA, the CDR3 is TGTGCCAGCAGTGGGATTGGTAGCGGGCCCAGCCCAGATACGCAGTATTTT. Full variable domain (outside the CDR3, taken from reference TRBV2 and TRBJ2-3): EPEVTQTPSHQVTQMGQEVILRCVPISNHLYFYWYRQILGQKVEFLVSFYNNEISEKSEIFDDQFSVERPDGSNFTLKIRSTKLEDSAMYFCASSGIGSGPSPDTQYFGPGTRLTVL.

The sample holds a few counts of this clone. The chain recombines TRBV20-1 with TRBJ1-1; D remains ambiguous. Trimming removed 6 bases from V and 10 bases from J, with 9 bases in between. There are 9 residues in the CDR3. Germline loops: CDR1 DFQATT, CDR2 SNEGSKA (reference sequence). The CDR3 is CSAQEGAFF. CDR3 sequence (DNA): TGCAGTGCGCAGGAGGGAGCTTTCTTT.

V gene TRBV19 combines with J gene TRBJ2-2, with 8 bases identical to TRBD1. The CDR3 is made up of 15 amino acids. Looked up from germline, CDR1 is LNHDA and CDR2 is SQIVND (reference sequence). Trimming took 4 bases from V and 7 from J; bases not matched to a gene: 8. CDR3 coding DNA: TGTGCCAGTAGTAGGAAACAGGGGGAGATCGGGGAGCTGTTTTTT. Amino acid sequence: CASSRKQGEIGELFF.

The V call is TRBV28, the J call TRBJ2-5; no firm D call. This CDR3 spans 13 amino acids. Germline CDR1 reads MDHEN; CDR2 reads SYDVKM. V lost 4 bases and J 6 bases, leaving 12 bases between the germline ends. CDR3 residues: CASSYPTIQTQYF. CDR3 sequence (DNA): TGTGCCAGCAGTTATCCTACCATACAGACCCAGTACTTC.

The chain links TRBV4-2 to TRBJ2-7; D is possibly TRBD1 (6 bases). V was shortened by 6 bases and J by 4 bases, with 13 bases between the two germline ends. This CDR3 comprises 13 residues. Germline values: CDR1 LGHNA, CDR2 YNFKEQ. The CDR3 nucleotides are TGTGCCAGCAGGCCGGGACATCTATACGAGCAGTACTTC. Translating gives CASRPGHLYEQYF.

This chain connects TRBV27 to TRBJ1-2; 8 nucleotides align to TRBD1. The CDR3 extends over 16 amino acids. Germline loops: CDR1 MNHEY, CDR2 SMNVEV (reference sequence). V shed 3 bases and J 4 bases; nucleotides not matched to a gene: 10. The CDR3 DNA is TGTGCCAGCAGTTTGAAGGCTTCAGGGGGCCCCTATGGCTACACCTTC. Translated: CASSLKASGGPYGYTF.

The gene calls are TRBV18 and TRBJ2-1; TRBD2 matches at 14 bases. This CDR3 is 17 amino acids long. V was clipped by 3 bases and J by 9 bases; unmatched bases: 10. CDR1 and CDR2 (germline): KGHSH, LQKENI. CDR3 residues: CASSPNFGTSGRIEQFF. Written as DNA, the CDR3 is TGTGCCAGCTCACCGAACTTCGGGACTAGCGGGAGAATTGAGCAGTTCTTC. Variable domain in full (rest from reference TRBV18 and TRBJ2-1): NAGVMQNPRHLVRRRGQEARLRCSPMKGHSHVYWYRQLPEEGLKFMVYLQKENIIDESGMPKERFSAEFPKEGPSILRIQQVVRGDSAAYFCASSPNFGTSGRIEQFFGPGTRLTVL.

CDR3 sequence reads: CASTKRGLEKLFF. The CDR3 DNA follows: TGTGCCAGTACCAAACGGGGGTTGGAAAAACTGTTTTTT. V gene TRBV19 combines with J gene TRBJ1-4, with a possible D match to TRBD1 (5 bases). V lost 7 bases and J lost 8, with 14 bases in between. The V gene's germline CDR1 is LNHDA and CDR2 SQIVND (reference sequence). The CDR3 sequence is 13 residues long.

The CDR3 loop is CASSPPLESSYNEQFF. The CDR3, as DNA: TGTGCCAGCTCACCACCGTTGGAGTCCTCCTACAATGAGCAGTTCTTC. The rearrangement links TRBV18 to TRBJ2-1; D remains unclear. V was shortened by 0 bases and J by 0 bases, with 9 bases between the two germline ends. CDR1 is KGHSH, CDR2 LQKENI, per germline. CDR3 size: 16 residues.

The rearrangement uses TRBV10-2 and TRBJ2-7; 11 bases match TRBD2. The CDR3 runs to 15 residues. The junction had 6 bases not matched to a gene; V was cut back by 7 bases and J by 1 base. In germline, CDR1 is WSHSY, CDR2 SAAADI. CDR3 loop: CASIPLAGGSYEQYF. CDR3 DNA sequence: TGCGCCAGCATTCCGCTAGCGGGAGGTTCCTACGAGCAGTACTTC.

The rearrangement joins TRBV2 to TRBJ2-3; 9 positions agree with TRBD2. The CDR3 has 15 residues. CDR1 is SNHLY and CDR2 is FYNNEI in the germline V gene. V lost 5 bases, J lost 3 bases, and 6 bases stayed unmatched. CDR3 loop: CASSPQTSGTDTQYF. The DNA for the CDR3 is TGTGCCAGCAGTCCCCAGACTAGCGGAACAGATACGCAGTATTTT.

This clone was counted once. The chain uses TRBV19 and TRBJ2-6; the match to TRBD1 covers 8 bases. Germline lookup yields CDR1 LNHDA and CDR2 SQIVND (reference sequence). The V gene end was trimmed by 5 bases and the J gene end by 0 bases; junction bases not matched to a gene: 9. This CDR3 has 18 amino acids. The CDR3: CASSPNRGDNSGANVLTF. The CDR3 region has the DNA TGTGCCAGTAGTCCAAACAGGGGGGACAACTCTGGGGCCAACGTCCTGACTTTC.

The CDR3 DNA reads TGCGCCAGCAGCACTCAGGGGACAACACACAATGAGCAGTTCTTC. Its translation is CASSTQGTTHNEQFF. The rearrangement joins TRBV5-1 to TRBJ2-1; D possibly corresponds to TRBD1 (6 bases). In germline, CDR1 is SGHRS, CDR2 YFSETQ. The germline V and J ends were trimmed by 4 bases and 5 bases, with 16 bases remaining between them. The CDR3 sequence is 15 residues long. Combining the CDR3 with reference TRBV5-1 and TRBJ2-1 gives the whole variable domain KAGVTQTPRYLIKTRGQQVTLSCSPISGHRSVSWYQQTPGQGLQFLFEYFSETQRNKGNFPGRFSGRQFSNSRSEMNVSTLELGDSALYLCASSTQGTTHNEQFFGPGTRLTVL.